Shown below are 9 T cell receptor beta chains from a single sample sequenced in a study of cytomegalovirus exposure and HLA in healthy donors. The repertoire was sequenced with immunoSEQ multiplex PCR; TCRdb's copy has only in-frame clones and lacks some. The sample consists of just under 75,000 clones, just under 95% of them appearing once. Material for sequencing was PBMCs. Receptors were obtained from a woman in her late teens or twenties in good health and CMV-seropositive.

This clone was observed a single time. The CDR3 DNA reads as TGTGCCAGCAGCCGGGGGGGCTCGCTTAATGAAAAACTGTTTTTT. It translates to CASSRGGSLNEKLFF. This rearrangement joins TRBV7-2 to TRBJ1-4; possible D gene TRBD1, 6 bases. From germline, CDR1 is SGHTA and CDR2 FQGNSA. Trimming shortened V by 5 bases and J by 4 bases, and 14 bases separated the two germline ends. This CDR3 is built from 15 residues.

This clone was counted once. This sequence joins TRBV28 and TRBJ1-4, with D perhaps matching TRBD1 (6 bases). The CDR3 covers 15 residues. V lost 3 bases to trimming and J lost 5 bases, with 13 bases between them. Germline V gives CDR1 MDHEN, CDR2 SYDVKM. CDR3 region: CASSFPGGQNEKLFF. CDR3 DNA sequence: TGTGCCAGCAGTTTCCCGGGGGGGCAAAATGAAAAACTGTTTTTT.

The rearrangement joins TRBV7-9 to TRBJ1-1, with D perhaps TRBD1 (5 bases). V was cut by 1 base and J by 4 bases, with 10 bases left in between. Germline V gene data show CDR1 as SEHNR and CDR2 as FQNEAQ (reference sequence). The CDR3 covers 14 residues. The CDR3 DNA follows: TGTGCCAGCAGCTTAGGCCTGGGGGGCACTGAAGCTTTCTTT. Translated, it gives CASSLGLGGTEAFF.

The rearrangement uses TRBV5-5 and TRBJ1-1; weak D call: TRBD1 (5 bases). There are 14 residues in the CDR3. V was cut by 1 base and J by 0 bases, with 7 bases left in between. Germline values: CDR1 SGHKS, CDR2 YYEKEE (reference sequence). The CDR3 here is CASSLRGLNTEAFF. The DNA for the CDR3 is TGTGCCAGCAGCTTGAGGGGATTGAACACTGAAGCTTTCTTT.

This clone was counted once. The chain employs TRBV5-1 and TRBJ1-2, with TRBD1 matching over 8 bases. Germline CDR1 is SGHRS and CDR2 is YFSETQ. The CDR3 sequence is 15 residues long. With 0 bases clipped from V and 8 bases from J, the junction kept 9 bases outside the gene matches. As DNA, the CDR3 is TGCGCCAGCAGCTTGGGGATGGACAGGGCTCAAGGCTACACCTTC. Protein sequence: CASSLGMDRAQGYTF.

V and J are TRBV7-2 and TRBJ1-1; maybe TRBD1 (5 bases). This CDR3 has 16 residues. V lost 1 base to trimming and J lost 1 base, with 13 bases between them. From germline, CDR1 is SGHTA and CDR2 FQGNSA. The CDR3 sequence is CASSLVVVGGNTEAFF. CDR3 DNA: TGTGCCAGCAGCTTAGTGGTTGTCGGGGGGAACACTGAAGCTTTCTTT.

The chain uses TRBV7-8 and TRBJ2-2; 8 bases are a match to TRBD1. Looked up from germline, CDR1 is SGHVS and CDR2 is FQNEAQ. With V trimmed by 2 bases and J by 4 bases, 3 bases remained unmatched. The CDR3 loop spans 15 amino acids. CDR3 residues: CASSLRDRSTGELFF. The CDR3 DNA sequence: TGTGCCAGCAGCTTAAGGGACAGGAGCACCGGGGAGCTGTTTTTT.

The chain recombines TRBV7-8 with TRBJ2-7; the match to TRBD1 covers 8 bases. Germline lookup yields CDR1 SGHVS and CDR2 FQNEAQ. After removal of 6 bases from V and 6 bases from J, the junction contained 7 bases not matched to a gene. The CDR3 spans 13 residues. CDR3 sequence (DNA): TGTGCCAGCAGTATTGGACAGGGCGGCGAGCAGTACTTC. As protein: CASSIGQGGEQYF.

The chain combines TRBV18 with TRBJ1-1; D perhaps matches TRBD1 (5 bases). Germline CDR1 reads KGHSH; CDR2 reads LQKENI. The CDR3 loop spans 13 amino acids. Trimming took off 1 base at V and 5 bases at J, with 8 bases between the two ends. The CDR3 spells CASSPLSGTEAFF. The DNA of the CDR3 is TGTGCCAGCTCACCACTGTCAGGGACTGAAGCTTTCTTT.